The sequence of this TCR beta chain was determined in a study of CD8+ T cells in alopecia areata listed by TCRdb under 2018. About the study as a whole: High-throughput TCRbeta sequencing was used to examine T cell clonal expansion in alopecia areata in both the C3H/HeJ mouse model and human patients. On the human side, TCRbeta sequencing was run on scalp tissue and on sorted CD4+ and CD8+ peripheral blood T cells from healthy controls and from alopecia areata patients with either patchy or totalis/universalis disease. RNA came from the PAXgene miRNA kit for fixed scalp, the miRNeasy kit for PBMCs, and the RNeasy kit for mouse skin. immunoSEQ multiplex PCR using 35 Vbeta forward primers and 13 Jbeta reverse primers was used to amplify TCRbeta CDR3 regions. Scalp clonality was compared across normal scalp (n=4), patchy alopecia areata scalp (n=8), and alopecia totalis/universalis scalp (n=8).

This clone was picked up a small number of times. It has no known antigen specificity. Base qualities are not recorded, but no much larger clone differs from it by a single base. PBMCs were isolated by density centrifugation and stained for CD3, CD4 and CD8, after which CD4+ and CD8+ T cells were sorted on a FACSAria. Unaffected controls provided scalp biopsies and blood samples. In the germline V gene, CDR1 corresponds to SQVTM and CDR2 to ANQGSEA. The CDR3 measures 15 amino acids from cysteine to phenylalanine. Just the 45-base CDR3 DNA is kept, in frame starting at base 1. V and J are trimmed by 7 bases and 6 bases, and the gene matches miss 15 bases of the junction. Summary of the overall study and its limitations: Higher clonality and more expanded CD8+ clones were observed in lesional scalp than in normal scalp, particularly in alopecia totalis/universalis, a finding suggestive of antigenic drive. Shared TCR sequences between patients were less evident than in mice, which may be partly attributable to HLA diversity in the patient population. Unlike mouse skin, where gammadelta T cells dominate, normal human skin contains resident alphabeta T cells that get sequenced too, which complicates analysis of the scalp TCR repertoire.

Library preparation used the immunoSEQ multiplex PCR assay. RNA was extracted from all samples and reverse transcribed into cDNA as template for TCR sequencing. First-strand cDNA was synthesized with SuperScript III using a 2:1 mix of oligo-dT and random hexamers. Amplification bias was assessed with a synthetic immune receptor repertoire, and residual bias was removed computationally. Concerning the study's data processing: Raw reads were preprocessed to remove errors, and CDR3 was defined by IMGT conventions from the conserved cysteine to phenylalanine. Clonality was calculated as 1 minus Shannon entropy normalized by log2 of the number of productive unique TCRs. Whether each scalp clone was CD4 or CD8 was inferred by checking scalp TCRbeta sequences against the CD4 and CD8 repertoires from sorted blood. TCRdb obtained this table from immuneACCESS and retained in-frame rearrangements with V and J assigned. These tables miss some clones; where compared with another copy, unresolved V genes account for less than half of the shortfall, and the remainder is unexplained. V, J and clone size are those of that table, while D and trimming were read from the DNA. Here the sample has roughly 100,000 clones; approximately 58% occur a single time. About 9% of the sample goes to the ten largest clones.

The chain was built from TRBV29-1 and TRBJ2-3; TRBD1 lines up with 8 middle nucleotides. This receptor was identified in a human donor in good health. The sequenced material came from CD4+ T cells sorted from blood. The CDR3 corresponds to CSGQDRVDVRDTQYF. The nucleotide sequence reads TGCAGCGGGCAGGACAGGGTTGATGTGAGGGATACGCAGTATTTT.